This TCR beta chain was sequenced in a study of vaccination effects on CD4 cells after COVID-19. As for the study in general: Samples from two convalescent patients were given 16 days and one week before vaccination.

Turning to this clone: Its antigen remains unknown.

Antigen-specific CD4+ T cells expanded by the ViraFEST assay with viral peptide pools were then sequenced. Culture proceeded for approximately 9 days, and CD4+ T cells were then isolated. This person's SARS-CoV-2 infection, confirmed by PCR, occurred between March and December 2020. The method was immunoSEQ multiplex PCR; TCRdb's version includes in-frame clones alone and lacks a portion of them. The table shows about 45,000 clones, with about 75% occurring only once. CDR3 size: 15 residues. After removal of 2 bases from V and 2 bases from J, the junction contained 6 bases not matched to a gene. The V gene's germline CDR1 is SGHRS and CDR2 YFSETQ. Study results and caveats: Late post-vaccination samples showed marked contraction of infection- and vaccine-induced clones.

The input for sequencing was CD4+ T cells from PBMCs cultured with a peptide pool, taken before COVID-19 vaccination. This chain uses TRBV5-1 with TRBJ2-5; TRBD2 aligns across 7 bases. The source of this sequence is a human donor who had a prior SARS-CoV-2 infection. CDR3 in amino acids: CASSLRASGQETQYF. The CDR3 DNA reads as TGCGCCAGCAGCTTACGGGCTAGCGGACAAGAGACCCAGTACTTC. Full variable domain (rest looked up from reference TRBV5-1 and TRBJ2-5): KAGVTQTPRYLIKTRGQQVTLSCSPISGHRSVSWYQQTPGQGLQFLFEYFSETQRNKGNFPGRFSGRQFSNSRSEMNVSTLELGDSALYLCASSLRASGQETQYFGPGTRLLVL.